This T cell receptor beta chain was profiled in a study of blood T cell repertoires in COVID-19. The table came from immunoSEQ multiplex PCR; TCRdb's copy has only in-frame clones and leaves some out. The sample has around 130,000 clones, 65% to 80% seen once. The CDR3 is made up of 17 amino acids. Trimming removed 0 bases at V and 4 bases at J, with 16 bases between. From germline, CDR1 is SGHDN and CDR2 FVKESK. The clonotype was recovered from a man aged 45 to 65 with acute or convalescent COVID-19. Sequencing was carried out using peripheral blood. The chain couples TRBV14 to TRBJ1-3; a possible D gene is TRBD1 (6 bases). This CDR3 is CASSQDRGIISGNTIYF. DNA of the CDR3: TGTGCCAGCAGCCAAGACAGGGGAATAATATCCGGAAACACCATATATTTT.